This TCR beta chain was profiled in a study of blood T cell repertoires in COVID-19. Across the whole study: The United States, Italy and Spain supplied acute and convalescent COVID-19 samples. T cells, B-cell-depleted T cells, or PBMCs supplied cDNA or gDNA.

This CDR3 has 16 residues. Trimming took 4 bases from V and 0 from J; bases not matched to a gene: 7. Per the germline V gene, CDR1 is SGDLS and CDR2 is YYNGEE. Authors' analysis steps: The assay estimated nucleated cells by amplifying reference gene primers. Sequenced by immunoSEQ multiplex PCR; TCRdb stores in-frame clones only, minus some. V and J calls and clone size are those listed in that table; D and trimming were worked out from the DNA. Found here are 300,000 to 400,000 clones, around 91% of them singletons; the top ten hold more than 3%. This rearrangement joins TRBV9 to TRBJ2-3, with 8 bases fitting TRBD2. The sequenced sample consisted of peripheral blood. This receptor was identified in a woman younger than 35 who had recovered from COVID-19. Written as DNA, the CDR3 is TGTGCCAGCAGCCCCCGGACTAGCCCTAGCACAGATACGCAGTATTTT. It yields the protein CASSPRTSPSTDTQYF. The full variable domain, rest sourced from reference TRBV9 and TRBJ2-3, is DSGVTQTPKHLITATGQRVTLRCSPRSGDLSVYWYQQSLDQGLQFLIQYYNGEERAKGNILERFSAQQFPDLHSELNLSSLELGDSALYFCASSPRTSPSTDTQYFGPGTRLTVL.